A single sample gave rise to the 27 T cell receptor beta chains below, sequenced in a study of CD8+CD57+ T cells in acquired aplastic anemia. The template for TCR beta VDJ and CDR3 sequence profiling was genomic DNA. TCRdb analysed the reads with MiXCR anew, one entry per CDR3 protein. The table has 180,000 or so distinct CDR3 sequences, around 48% seen once. The patients chosen for sequencing had shown expansion of CD8+CD57+ cells (detected by flow cytometry). The sequenced sample consisted of sorted CD4+, CD8+, or CD8+CD57+ T cells (not recorded which) from PBMCs. These receptors originate from a human donor with aplastic anemia.

The chain links TRBV15 to TRBJ1-1; D gene uncertain. CDR1 is LNHNV and CDR2 is YYDKDF in the germline V gene (reference sequence). V dropped 5 bases and J dropped 11 bases, with 15 bases sitting between them. CDR3 size: 12 residues. The CDR3 spells CATSGTAGPAFF. The CDR3 coding sequence is TGTGCCACCAGCGGAACGGCAGGACCGGCTTTCTTT.

This clonotype was found many times. This rearrangement joins TRBV7-2 to TRBJ1-2; TRBD1 is a possible D gene (5 bases). This CDR3 contains 15 residues. Trimming cost V 5 bases and J 1 base, with 14 bases left between them. CDR1 SGHTA and CDR2 FQGNSA come from the germline V gene. The CDR3 sequence is CASSLRDGSNYGYTF. The CDR3, as DNA: TGTGCCAGCAGCCTTAGGGACGGAAGTAACTATGGCTACACCTTC.

This clonotype was seen more than once but under ten times. Germline is not matched at one junction end, which may reflect a read error. The chain uses TRBV6-1 and TRBJ2-5; 7 bases line up with TRBD2. Germline values: CDR1 MNHNS, CDR2 SASEGT. There are 16 residues in the CDR3. CDR3 in amino acids: CASSEYLARAGETQHF. The CDR3, as DNA: TGTGCCAGCAGTGAATACCTGGCGCGGGCGGGGGAGACCCAGCACTTC.

This clonotype was picked up a small number of times. The chain is built from TRBV29-1 and TRBJ2-6, with D possibly matching TRBD1 (6 bases). CDR3 length equals 16 residues. The germline CDR1 and CDR2 sequences are SQVTM and ANQGSEA. Trimming left V 7 bases short and J 0 bases short, with 16 bases between. This CDR3 is CSASRDIDSGANVLTF. The CDR3 nucleotides read TGCAGCGCCTCCCGGGACATAGACTCTGGGGCCAACGTCCTGACTTTC.

This clonotype has at least ten counts. This chain connects TRBV6-1 to TRBJ2-6, with D unclear. The length of the CDR3 is 16 residues. Germline V gene lookup returns CDR1 MNHNS and CDR2 SASEGT. V was pared by 6 bases and J by 2 bases, with 14 bases between. In DNA, the CDR3 is TGTGCCAGCAGCTCACCGATGGTAGCTGGGGCCAACGTCCTGACTTTC. Translating gives CASSSPMVAGANVLTF.

This clonotype was counted at least ten times. The chain joins TRBV10-3 to TRBJ1-2; D not certain. The germline V gene has CDR1 ENHRY and CDR2 SYGVKD. V dropped 7 bases and J dropped 3 bases, with 9 bases sitting between them. The CDR3 runs to 12 residues. CDR3 region: CAIMREDYGYTF. DNA for the CDR3: TGTGCCATCATGAGAGAGGACTATGGCTACACCTTC.

Only a few counts were recorded for this clonotype. This CDR3 is missing its conserved last phenylalanine or tryptophan, likely due to a read error. The V gene is TRBV5-1, the J gene TRBJ2-5; D remains ambiguous. V was cut by 4 bases and J by 3 bases, with 4 bases left in between. Germline-derived CDR1 and CDR2 are SGHRS and YFSETQ. This CDR3 is 11 amino acids long. The CDR3, as DNA: TGCGCCAGCAGCCTAGAAGAGACCCAGTACTCC. Translating gives CASSLEETQYS.

A few counts support this clonotype. The gene calls are TRBV3-1 and TRBJ2-5, with 10 positions matching TRBD2. Per the germline V gene, CDR1 is LGHDT and CDR2 is YNNKEL (reference sequence). The CDR3 totals 17 residues. V lost 1 base to trimming and J lost 2 bases; unmatched junction nucleotides: 7. The CDR3, as DNA: TGTGCCAGCAGCCAAGGAACTAGCGGGGTTTATCAAGAGACCCAGTACTTC. It encodes CASSQGTSGVYQETQYF.

The table lists this clonotype with a few counts. The V call is TRBV6-1, the J call TRBJ1-6; D gene ambiguous. V was clipped by 8 bases and J by 2 bases, with 13 bases between them. Germline CDR1 MNHNS, CDR2 SASEGT. This CDR3 has 15 amino acids. The CDR3 spells CASSEIKAYNSPLHF. The CDR3 region has the DNA TGTGCCAGCTCAGAGATCAAGGCCTATAATTCACCCCTCCACTTT.

The chain recombines TRBV5-4 with TRBJ1-4, with 7 positions matching TRBD1. Germline V gene sequence: CDR1 SGHNT, CDR2 YYREEE (reference sequence). The CDR3 consists of 12 residues. V dropped 4 bases and J dropped 12; count of bases not matched to a gene: 6. The CDR3 loop is CASSLDRVQLFF. The CDR3 DNA reads TGTGCCAGCAGCCTTGACAGGGTACAACTGTTTTTT.

This clonotype was picked up many times. V and J are TRBV4-1 and TRBJ2-3; D may be TRBD1 or TRBD2 (6 bases each). Trimming shortened V by 7 bases and J by 3 bases, and 20 bases separated the two germline ends. The CDR3 extends over 16 amino acids. CDR1 MGHRA and CDR2 YSYEKL come from the germline V gene. The CDR3: CASKVEGGRETDTQYF. In nucleotides, the CDR3 is TGCGCCAGCAAGGTGGAGGGGGGAAGAGAAACAGATACGCAGTATTTT.

This chain joins TRBV15 and TRBJ1-1; D remains ambiguous. The V end was cut by 1 base, the J end by 0 bases, with 6 bases between. The length of the CDR3 is 14 residues. The germline V gene has CDR1 LNHNV and CDR2 YYDKDF (reference sequence). This CDR3 reads CATSRATMNTEAFF. Here the CDR3 DNA reads TGTGCCACCAGCAGAGCAACCATGAACACTGAAGCTTTCTTT.

This clonotype was observed a handful of times. The V call is TRBV15, the J call TRBJ1-1; D unresolved. Germline values: CDR1 LNHNV, CDR2 YYDKDF (reference sequence). V was trimmed by 1 base and J by 0 bases, leaving 12 bases between them. The CDR3 runs 16 residues. CDR3 DNA sequence: TGTGCCACCAGCAGAGGAAGTGGCCCTCTGAACACTGAAGCTTTCTTT. Protein: CATSRGSGPLNTEAFF.

In this sample, this clonotype turned up a few times. The rearrangement joins TRBV20-1 to TRBJ2-5; unclear D gene. The germline CDR1 and CDR2 sequences are DFQATT and SNEGSKA (reference sequence). The CDR3 runs 10 residues. Trimming left V 1 base short and J 5 bases short, with 2 bases between. CDR3 bases: TGCAGTGCTAGAGGGGAGACCCAGTACTTC. Translating gives CSARGETQYF.

A few counts support this clonotype. This sequence joins TRBV5-1 and TRBJ2-1, with a weak D call TRBD1 (5 bases). The germline V and J ends were trimmed by 4 bases and 12 bases, with 23 bases remaining between them. The germline V gene has CDR1 SGHRS and CDR2 YFSETQ. This CDR3 has 15 amino acids. The CDR3 region is CASSRVTGIESGQFF. DNA for the CDR3: TGCGCCAGCAGCCGTGTCACAGGCATCGAATCGGGGCAGTTCTTC.

The CDR3 bases are TGTGCCAGCACTTTGGGGCGGCCAGGGAGGGGGGACACTGAAGCTTTCTTT. Protein sequence: CASTLGRPGRGDTEAFF. This rearrangement joins TRBV2 to TRBJ1-1; D perhaps matches TRBD1 (6 bases). The V gene lost 7 bases and the J gene lost 3 bases, with 24 bases spanning the gap. In germline, CDR1 is SNHLY, CDR2 FYNNEI. The CDR3 consists of 17 residues.

With regard to this clonotype: At one boundary the junction diverges from the germline segment, which might be a read error. DNA of the CDR3: TGCGCCAGCACGAACCTTCGAAGGGGAGTCCTCTTC. Amino acid sequence: CASTNLRRGVLF. The gene calls are TRBV10-1 and TRBJ2-7; D is possibly TRBD1 or TRBD2 (5 bases each). There are 12 residues in the CDR3. Per germline, CDR1 WNHNN and CDR2 SYGVQD (reference sequence).

The chain employs TRBV10-3 and TRBJ2-1; 12 bases fit TRBD2. The CDR3 extends over 15 amino acids. V was pared by 4 bases and J by 8 bases, with 6 bases of the junction left unmatched. CDR1 and CDR2 (germline): ENHRY, SYGVKD. CDR3 region: CAISGTSGRRHEQFF. Written as DNA, the CDR3 is TGTGCCATCAGTGGCACTAGCGGGAGGCGCCATGAGCAGTTCTTC.

This clonotype was detected many times. The chain employs TRBV7-8 and TRBJ1-2; D might be TRBD1 (6 bases). CDR3 size: 14 residues. V gave up 3 bases and J gave up 4 bases, with 12 bases separating them. Germline values: CDR1 SGHVS, CDR2 FQNEAQ. The CDR3 reads CASSFGQRVYGYTF. CDR3 in DNA: TGTGCCAGCAGCTTCGGACAGAGGGTCTATGGCTACACCTTC.

This clonotype occurred many times. This chain uses TRBV2 with TRBJ2-6, with D possibly TRBD1 on 5 matching bases. The germline V gene has CDR1 SNHLY and CDR2 FYNNEI. V gave up 6 bases and J gave up 2 bases, with 11 bases separating them. The CDR3 runs 15 residues. The CDR3 DNA sequence: TGTGCCAGCAGCCCTGGACATCCTGGGGCCAACGTCCTGACTTTC. Protein: CASSPGHPGANVLTF.

This chain links TRBV24-1 with TRBJ2-1; D call uncertain. Germline V gives CDR1 KGHDR, CDR2 SFDVKD. V was cut by 3 bases and J by 2 bases, with 10 bases left in between. The CDR3 runs to 15 residues. CDR3 amino acids: CATSDTRGPYNEQFF. The CDR3 DNA reads as TGTGCCACCAGTGATACTCGCGGTCCCTACAATGAGCAGTTCTTC.

About this clonotype itself: A much larger clone lies a single base off, so this may be a read error. This chain links TRBV12-3 or TRBV12-4 with TRBJ1-1; D gene uncertain. This CDR3 spans 14 amino acids. The ends were cut back, 2 bases at V and 3 bases at J, with 10 bases in the middle. The CDR3 is CASSLRHSDTEAFF. The CDR3 coding sequence is TGTGCCAGCAGTTTAAGACACTCGGACACTGAAGCTTTCTTT.

This chain links TRBV3-1 with TRBJ1-5; D ambiguous. From germline, CDR1 is LGHDT and CDR2 YNNKEL (reference sequence). The V end lost 1 base, the J end lost 3 bases, and 10 bases lay between the germline ends. CDR3 length: 15 amino acids. CDR3 bases: TGTGCCAGCAGCCAAGCCGGAGGTTACAATCAGCCCCAGCATTTT. It translates to CASSQAGGYNQPQHF.

This chain links TRBV20-1 with TRBJ2-7; D not certain. Trimming stripped 6 bases from V and 1 base from J, with 13 bases between. This CDR3 has 13 amino acids. Germline CDR1 DFQATT, CDR2 SNEGSKA (reference sequence). The CDR3 loop reads CSAVKDGSYEQYF. The CDR3, as DNA: TGCAGTGCCGTGAAGGACGGATCCTACGAGCAGTACTTC.

This clonotype was counted many times. This chain connects TRBV6-5 to TRBJ1-5, with 10 bases aligning to TRBD1. Germline values: CDR1 MNHEY, CDR2 SVGAGI. V lost 2 bases to trimming and J lost 0 bases; unmatched junction nucleotides: 1. This CDR3 contains 16 residues. CDR3 nucleotide sequence: TGTGCCAGCAGTTACGGACAGGGGGATAGCAATCAGCCCCAGCATTTT. Residues: CASSYGQGDSNQPQHF.

This chain joins TRBV7-8 and TRBJ2-5; D uncertain. Germline V CDR1 and CDR2: SGHVS, FQNEAQ. CDR3 length: 13 amino acids. Between the trimmed V and J ends, which lost 1 base and 2 bases, there was a span of 5 bases. The DNA for the CDR3 is TGTGCCAGCAGCTTAGTGCATCAAGAGACCCAGTACTTC. Translation gives CASSLVHQETQYF.

Note on this clonotype: Being one base from a much bigger clone, this may be a read error. The V gene is TRBV14, the J gene TRBJ2-3; perhaps TRBD2 as D (6 bases). The CDR3 loop spans 13 amino acids. Germline loops: CDR1 SGHDN, CDR2 FVKESK. As DNA, the CDR3 is TGTGCCGGCAGGTTAGCGGGCACAGATACGCAGTATTTT. Encoded protein: CAGRLAGTDTQYF.